This paragraph covers one T cell receptor beta chain sequence. Its target is unknown. This sample is part of a study of cytomegalovirus exposure and HLA in healthy donors. The PCR contained 60 Vbeta and 13 Jbeta primers. This table comes from immunoSEQ multiplex PCR, and its TCRdb copy is limited to in-frame clones, with some not included. The sample holds around 50,000 clones, roughly 83% seen once. Overall study findings and caveats: The study found most TCR sequences rare, yet found some public TCRs in many donors.

This sequence was found in a man aged 35-49 years in good health and CMV-seronegative. Sequenced sample: PBMCs.

CDR3 DNA sequence: TGCGCCAGCAGCTTGCCGAGGACTAGCGGGGGGTACTCACAAGAGACCCAGTACTTC. As protein: CASSLPRTSGGYSQETQYF. The rearrangement links TRBV5-1 to TRBJ2-5; TRBD2 agrees at 14 bases. V lost 1 base and J lost 2; bases outside the gene matches: 10. Germline V CDR1 and CDR2: SGHRS, YFSETQ. The CDR3 sequence is 19 residues long. Based on the CDR3 plus reference TRBV5-1 and TRBJ2-5, the full variable domain is KAGVTQTPRYLIKTRGQQVTLSCSPISGHRSVSWYQQTPGQGLQFLFEYFSETQRNKGNFPGRFSGRQFSNSRSEMNVSTLELGDSALYLCASSLPRTSGGYSQETQYFGPGTRLLVL.